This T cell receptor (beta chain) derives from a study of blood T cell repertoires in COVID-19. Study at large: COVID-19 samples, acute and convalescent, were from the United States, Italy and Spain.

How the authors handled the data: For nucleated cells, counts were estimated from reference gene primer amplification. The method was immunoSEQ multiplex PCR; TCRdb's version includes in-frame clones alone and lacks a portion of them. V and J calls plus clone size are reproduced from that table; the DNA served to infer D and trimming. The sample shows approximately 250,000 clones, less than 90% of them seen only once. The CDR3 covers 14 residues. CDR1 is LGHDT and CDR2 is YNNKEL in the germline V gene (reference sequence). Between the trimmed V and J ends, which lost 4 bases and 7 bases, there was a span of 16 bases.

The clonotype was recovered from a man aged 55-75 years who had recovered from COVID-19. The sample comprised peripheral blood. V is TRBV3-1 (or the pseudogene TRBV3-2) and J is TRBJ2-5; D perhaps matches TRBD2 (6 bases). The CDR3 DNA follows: TGTGCCAGCAGCCCTACCTGGGGGGAGGCGACCCAGTACTTC. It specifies CASSPTWGEATQYF.